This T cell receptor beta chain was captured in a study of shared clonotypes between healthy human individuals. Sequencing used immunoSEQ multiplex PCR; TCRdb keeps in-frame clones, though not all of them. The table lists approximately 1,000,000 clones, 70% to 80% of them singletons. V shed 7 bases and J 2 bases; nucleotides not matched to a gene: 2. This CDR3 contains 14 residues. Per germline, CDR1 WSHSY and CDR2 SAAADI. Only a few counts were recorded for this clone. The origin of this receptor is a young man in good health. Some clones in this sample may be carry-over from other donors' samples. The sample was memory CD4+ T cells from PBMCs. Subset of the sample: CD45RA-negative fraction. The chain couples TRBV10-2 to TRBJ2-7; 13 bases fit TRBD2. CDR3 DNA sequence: TGCGCCAGCAAGGGACTAGCGGGGCCCTACGAGCAGTACTTC. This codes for CASKGLAGPYEQYF.